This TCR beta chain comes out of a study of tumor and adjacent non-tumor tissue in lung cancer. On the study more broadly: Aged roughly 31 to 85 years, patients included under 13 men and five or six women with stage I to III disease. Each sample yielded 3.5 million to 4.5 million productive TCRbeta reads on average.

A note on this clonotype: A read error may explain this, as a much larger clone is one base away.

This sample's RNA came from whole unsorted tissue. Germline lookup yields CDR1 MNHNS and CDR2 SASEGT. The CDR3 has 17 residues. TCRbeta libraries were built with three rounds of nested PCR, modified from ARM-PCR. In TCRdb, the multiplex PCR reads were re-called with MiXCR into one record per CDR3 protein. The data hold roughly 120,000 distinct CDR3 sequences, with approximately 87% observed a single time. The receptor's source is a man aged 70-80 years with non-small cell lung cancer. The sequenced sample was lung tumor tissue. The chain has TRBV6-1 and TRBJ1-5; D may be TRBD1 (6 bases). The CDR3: CASSEIRDNLGDQPLHF. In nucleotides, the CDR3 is TGTGCCAGCAGTGAAATTCGGGACAATCTTGGCGATCAGCCCCTGCATTTT.